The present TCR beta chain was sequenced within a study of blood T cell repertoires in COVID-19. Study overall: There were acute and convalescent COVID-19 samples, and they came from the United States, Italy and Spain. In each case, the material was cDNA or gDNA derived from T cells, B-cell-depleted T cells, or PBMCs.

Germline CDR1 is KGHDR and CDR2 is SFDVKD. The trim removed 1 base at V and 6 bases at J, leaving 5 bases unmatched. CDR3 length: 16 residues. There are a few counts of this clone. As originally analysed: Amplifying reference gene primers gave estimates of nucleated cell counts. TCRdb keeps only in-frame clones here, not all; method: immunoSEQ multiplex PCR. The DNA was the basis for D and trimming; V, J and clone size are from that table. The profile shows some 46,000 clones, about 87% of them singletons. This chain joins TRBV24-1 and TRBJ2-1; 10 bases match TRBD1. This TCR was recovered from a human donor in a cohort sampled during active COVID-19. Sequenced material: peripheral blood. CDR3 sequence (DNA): TGTGCCACCAGTGATTTTGGACAGGGGGTTGCCAATGAGCAGTTCTTC. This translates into CATSDFGQGVANEQFF.